This T cell receptor (beta chain) was captured in a study of OX40 agonist ivuxolimab in advanced cancers. Study-level background: Enrolled patients in dose escalation had cancers that were hepatocellular carcinoma, melanoma, renal cell or head and neck cancer. At 65% to 85% male, the cohort had a mean age of about 55 years, ranging from roughly 20 to 90. Three patients got partial responses; one had hepatocellular carcinoma and two had cutaneous melanoma. Study findings and constraints: CD4+ and CD8+ blood T cells expanded clonally by week 6 at 0.1 to 3.0 mg/kg.

Assay: immunoSEQ multiplex PCR; the TCRdb copy retains only in-frame clones and omits some. The table lists approximately 78,000 clones, roughly 82% of them singletons. The CDR3 runs 14 residues. V gave up 5 bases and J gave up 8 bases; unmatched junction bases: 11. Per germline, CDR1 LGHNT and CDR2 FRNRAP. Comment on this clone: Its antigen remains unidentified.

The sequence was collected from an adult with an advanced solid tumor such as melanoma, head and neck, liver or kidney cancer. The source was CD4+ or CD8+ T cells sorted from blood, collected in a trial of the OX40 agonist ivuxolimab. The genes are TRBV12-5 and TRBJ1-2; 7 positions match TRBD1. The CDR3 loop reads CASGPSGGPNGYTF. The CDR3 DNA reads as TGTGCTAGTGGTCCCTCAGGGGGTCCCAACGGCTACACCTTC.